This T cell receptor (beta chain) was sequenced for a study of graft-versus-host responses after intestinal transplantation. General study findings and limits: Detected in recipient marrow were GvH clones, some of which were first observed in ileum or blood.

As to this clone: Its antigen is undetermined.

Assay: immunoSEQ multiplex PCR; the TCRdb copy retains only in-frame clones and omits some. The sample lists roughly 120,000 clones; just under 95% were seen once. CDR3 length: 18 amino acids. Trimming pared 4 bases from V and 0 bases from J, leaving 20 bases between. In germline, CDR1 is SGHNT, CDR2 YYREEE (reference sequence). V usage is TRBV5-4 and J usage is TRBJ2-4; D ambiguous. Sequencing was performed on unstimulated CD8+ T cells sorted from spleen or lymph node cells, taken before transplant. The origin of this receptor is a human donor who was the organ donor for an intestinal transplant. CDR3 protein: CASSKGLEPPLAKNIQYF. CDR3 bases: TGTGCCAGCAGCAAGGGTCTTGAACCGCCGCTAGCCAAAAACATTCAGTACTTC.